One and the same sample provided the 9 T cell receptor beta chains below, sequenced in a study of regulatory T cells in long-lasting Graves disease. Noted time point: newly diagnosed GD, antithyroid drugs for less than 3 months. Extracted RNA from PBMCs served as the source of the TCR library. Library construction for TCR beta used iRepertoire HTBI primers and Arm-PCR of CDR3 regions. TCRdb used MiXCR to reprocess the multiplex PCR reads, holding one entry per CDR3 protein. The table records about 240,000 distinct CDR3 sequences, 20% to 25% of them present only once. Sequencing was performed on peripheral blood mononuclear cells (PBMCs), taken at new diagnosis, from a patient treated with antithyroid drugs. These TCRs come from a female donor with Graves disease.

This clonotype occurred many times. The V gene is TRBV6-1, the J gene TRBJ2-7; 10 nucleotides match TRBD1. Per germline, CDR1 MNHNS and CDR2 SASEGT. V shed 8 bases and J 4 bases; nucleotides not matched to a gene: 2. The CDR3 has 12 residues. The CDR3 sequence is CASRTGGYEQYF. The DNA for the CDR3 is TGTGCCAGCCGGACAGGGGGGTACGAGCAGTACTTC.

This clonotype was recorded at least ten times. The V and J genes are TRBV3-1 and TRBJ2-5; D might be TRBD2 (6 bases). This CDR3 has 15 residues. Trimming pared 0 bases from V and 4 bases from J, leaving 12 bases between. Germline V gives CDR1 LGHDT, CDR2 YNNKEL (reference sequence). CDR3 coding DNA: TGTGCCAGCAGCCAAGAAGCGGAGGAGGGAGAGACCCAGTACTTC. Translating it yields CASSQEAEEGETQYF.

Comments on this clonotype: Compared with germline, one end of the junction differs, possibly owing to a read error. The chain employs TRBV4-3 and TRBJ1-5, with D possibly matching TRBD1 (5 bases). CDR1 is LGHNA, CDR2 YSLEER, per germline. The CDR3 covers 16 residues. The CDR3 DNA is TGCGCCAACAGCCAAGAATCCGGGGGTAGCAATCAGCCCCAGCATTTT. Protein: CANSQESGGSNQPQHF.

Of note for this clonotype: One end of the junction fails to match germline, which may point to a read error. The V call is TRBV6-2 or TRBV6-3, the J call TRBJ2-3; 9 positions match TRBD1. The CDR3 loop spans 17 amino acids. The germline gives CDR1 MNHEY, CDR2 SVGEGT. The CDR3 coding sequence is TGTGCCGGCAGCCCTCAACCGGGACAGGGACGCACAGATACGCAGTATTTT. Its translation: CAGSPQPGQGRTDTQYF.

This clonotype came up a few times. The rearrangement links TRBV6-2 or TRBV6-3 to TRBJ1-3; TRBD1 matches 9 bases. V was clipped by 0 bases and J by 1 base; unmatched bases: 7. This CDR3 has 18 amino acids. Germline loops: CDR1 MNHEY, CDR2 SVGEGT. In nucleotides, the CDR3 is TGTGCCAGCAGTTACTCCGGGACAGGGACTCTATCTGGAAACACCATATATTTT. The encoded protein is CASSYSGTGTLSGNTIYF.

This clonotype was counted at least ten times. This chain connects TRBV5-4 to TRBJ1-5; 7 bases agree with TRBD1. The CDR3 runs 15 residues. Germline CDR1 SGHNT, CDR2 YYREEE (reference sequence). V shed 4 bases, J shed 2 bases, and the junction held 6 bases outside the gene matches. The CDR3 here is CASSPNRGRNQPQHF. The CDR3 DNA reads as TGTGCCAGCAGCCCCAACAGGGGTCGCAATCAGCCCCAGCATTTT.

The sample holds a few counts of this clonotype. A much larger clone lies one base from this, so it may be a read error. The rearrangement links TRBV2 to TRBJ2-2, with a weak D call TRBD2 (5 bases). Germline assignment: CDR1 SNHLY and CDR2 FYNNEI. Trimming took off 7 bases at V and 2 bases at J, with 11 bases between the two ends. The CDR3 sequence is 14 residues long. The CDR3 sequence: CASKLRGNTGELFF. The DNA of the CDR3 is TGTGCCAGCAAGCTTCGGGGTAACACCGGGGAGCTGTTTTTT. Looking up the rest from reference TRBV2 and TRBJ2-2 gives the full variable domain: EPEVTQTPSHQVTQMGQEVILRCVPISNHLYFYWYRQILGQKVEFLVSFYNNEISEKSEIFDDQFSVERPDGSNFTLKIRSTKLEDSAMYFCASKLRGNTGELFFGEGSRLTVL.

This clonotype was observed many times. The chain combines TRBV5-5 with TRBJ1-6; D gene uncertain. This CDR3 has 17 residues. V lost 2 bases to trimming and J lost 0 bases, with 12 bases between them. Per germline, CDR1 SGHKS and CDR2 YYEKEE (reference sequence). The DNA for the CDR3 is TGTGCCAGCAGCTTTGGAGGTGGGAGCTCCTATAATTCACCCCTCCACTTT. It specifies CASSFGGGSSYNSPLHF. Together with reference TRBV5-5 and TRBJ1-6, the CDR3 gives the full variable domain: DAGVTQSPTHLIKTRGQQVTLRCSPISGHKSVSWYQQVLGQGPQFIFQYYEKEERGRGNFPDRFSARQFPNYSSELNVNALLLGDSALYLCASSFGGGSSYNSPLHFGNGTRLTVT.

The chain combines TRBV20-1 with TRBJ2-7; D not certain. CDR1 and CDR2 from the germline V gene are DFQATT and SNEGSKA (reference sequence). The CDR3 length is 13 residues. Trimming shortened V by 0 bases and J by 2 bases, and 8 bases separated the two germline ends. The CDR3 DNA sequence: TGCAGTGCTAGAGAGAACAATGCCTACGAGCAGTACTTC. Encoded protein: CSARENNAYEQYF.